The following is a T cell receptor (beta chain) sequence with its context. The CDR3 has 15 residues. The ends lost 5 bases at V and 2 bases at J; junction bases unmatched: 7. Germline V gives CDR1 MNHNY, CDR2 SVGAGI (reference sequence). The entry originates in a study of T cell changes during pregnancy in multiple sclerosis. The assay was immunoSEQ multiplex PCR, and TCRdb's table has in-frame clones only and misses some. The sample records some 71,000 clones, roughly 90% being singletons. This chain links TRBV6-6 with TRBJ2-7; TRBD2 matches 9 bases. The sequence came from a female donor with multiple sclerosis, enrolled in a pregnancy study. Sequenced here: peripheral blood, sampled in the third trimester of pregnancy. CDR3 DNA sequence: TGTGCCAGCAGTCCGCTAGCGGGGTTAACCTACGAGCAGTACTTC. Amino acid sequence: CASSPLAGLTYEQYF.